Listed below are T cell receptor beta chains from one sample, sequenced in a study of response to subunit inactivated influenza vaccine. Using its own MiXCR run on the RT-PCR reads, TCRdb lists one record per CDR3 protein. The sample has hundreds of thousands of distinct CDR3 sequences; around 25% are singletons. The sequencing here drew on CD4+ T cells sorted from PBMCs, taken around 5 days after vaccination. The receptors shown here come from a man aged 45 to 65 who received an inactivated influenza vaccine. CDR3s include the opening cysteine and the closing phenylalanine or tryptophan. A D gene is named only where the DNA matches it firmly. Not every row has a clone size; where given, it reads once, few, many or a size class.

.	TRBV5-5	.	TRBJ1-2	14	TGTGCCAGCAGCTTGGACAGGTCAAACTATGGCTACACCTTC	CASSLDRSNYGYTF
few	TRBV7-2	TRBD1	TRBJ1-5	14	TGTGCCAGCAGCTTACGGACAGGAAATCAGCCCCAGCATTTT	CASSLRTGNQPQHF
.	TRBV7-3	TRBD2	TRBJ2-1	16	TGTGCCAGCAGCCTAGGGGGGACTAGCCTTAGGAATGAGCAGTTCTTC	CASSLGGTSLRNEQFF
.	TRBV12-3/TRBV12-4	.	TRBJ1-4	15	TGTGCCAGCAGTTGGGTGTCGGGAAATAATGAAAAACTGTTTTTT	CASSWVSGNNEKLFF
.	TRBV20-1	.	TRBJ2-2	12	TGCAGTGCTAGAGTAGGGACCGGGGAGCTGTTTTTT	CSARVGTGELFF
.	TRBV12-3/TRBV12-4	.	TRBJ2-5	15	TGTGCCAGCAGTTTAGAGTTTGTTCGGGTAGGGGCCCAGTACTTC	CASSLEFVRVGAQYF
.	TRBV19	.	TRBJ1-6	15	TGTGCCAGTAGTATGACGGCACCAAATAATTCACCCCTCCACTTT	CASSMTAPNNSPLHF
few	TRBV20-1	TRBD2	TRBJ2-1	13	TGCAGTGCCCCCGCTAGCGGAGACAATGAGCAGTTCTTC	CSAPASGDNEQFF
.	TRBV7-9	.	TRBJ2-7	15	TGTGCCAGCAGCTTAGACGGGACGATTCCTAGTGAGCAGTACTTC	CASSLDGTIPSEQYF
few	TRBV7-9	.	TRBJ2-1	12	TGTGCCAGCAGCTCGGTTGGCAATGAGCAGTTCTTC	CASSSVGNEQFF
.	TRBV5-1	TRBD1	TRBJ2-7	14	TGCGCCAGCACACCGGGACAGGGTAACCCCGAGCAGTACTTC	CASTPGQGNPEQYF
few	TRBV5-1	TRBD1	TRBJ2-7	14	TGCGCCAGCAGCTTCCGACAGGGTCGGGACGAGCAGTACTTC	CASSFRQGRDEQYF
few	TRBV6-1	TRBD2	TRBJ2-7	15	TGTGCCAGCAGCGAGGTTAGCGGGAGTATATACGAGCAGTACTTC	CASSEVSGSIYEQYF
.	TRBV18	.	TRBJ2-6	18	TGTGCCAGCTCCCCCACTCTGATGGGAGATGCTGGGGCCAACGTCCTGACTTTC	CASSPTLMGDAGANVLTF
.	TRBV28	TRBD1	TRBJ2-5	14	TGTGCCAGCAGTTTTCAGGGGGCGAAAGAGACCCAGTACTTC	CASSFQGAKETQYF
few	TRBV7-6	.	TRBJ1-5	15	TGTGCCAGCAGCTTACAATCAGGATTCAATCAGCCCCAGCATTTT	CASSLQSGFNQPQHF
few	TRBV5-6	.	TRBJ2-7	14	TGTGCCAGCAGCACGCTTGGGGATTCCTACGAGCAGTACTTC	CASSTLGDSYEQYF
few	TRBV4-3	TRBD1	TRBJ1-2	14	TGCGCCAGCAGCCCCTTGGACAGGGACTATGGCTACACCTTC	CASSPLDRDYGYTF
few	TRBV4-2	TRBD2	TRBJ2-3	16	TGTGCCAGCAGCCAGGCCGGGCGGGGGACCACAGATACGCAGTATTTT	CASSQAGRGTTDTQYF
few	TRBV6-2/TRBV6-3	.	TRBJ1-5	13	TGTGCCAGCAGTTACAGGAACACTCAGCCCCAGCATTTT	CASSYRNTQPQHF
.	TRBV29-1	.	TRBJ2-3	14	TGCAGCGGAGGGACCCGTTTATCCACAGGTACGCAGTATTTT	CSGGTRLSTGTQYF
.	TRBV7-9	.	TRBJ2-3	15	TGTGCCAGCAGGGGTTTCGTCGGTCTCACAGATACGCAGTATTTT	CASRGFVGLTDTQYF
.	TRBV6-5	TRBD1	TRBJ1-6	15	TGTGCCAGCAGTTCCCTGACAGGGTCGGATTCACCCCTCCACTTT	CASSSLTGSDSPLHF
.	TRBV29-1	.	TRBJ2-7	12	TGCAGCGTCCGGGACGGAACCTACGAGCAGTACTTC	CSVRDGTYEQYF
.	TRBV6-1	TRBD1	TRBJ1-4	15	TGTGCCAGCCGAGCGGACAGGGGAATTAATGAAAAACTGTTTTTT	CASRADRGINEKLFF
.	TRBV4-3	.	TRBJ1-1	16	TGCGCCAGCAGCCAAGTCCCTGGCGGGATGAACACTGAAGCTTTCTTT	CASSQVPGGMNTEAFF
.	TRBV6-1	TRBD1	TRBJ2-5	15	TGTGCCAGCAGGGGACAGGGAGGGGTTACTGAGACCCAGTACTTC	CASRGQGGVTETQYF
.	TRBV5-8	.	TRBJ2-5	13	TGTGCCAGCAGCTTTGACAGCCAAGAGACCCAGTACTTC	CASSFDSQETQYF
few	TRBV6-2/TRBV6-3	.	TRBJ1-6	15	TGTGCCAGCAGCTCCGTCTGGGCCTATAATTCACCCCTCCACTTT	CASSSVWAYNSPLHF
.	TRBV6-1	TRBD2	TRBJ2-7	14	TGTGCCACCCGCGGGCGGGAGGTTTCCGACGAGCAGTACTTC	CATRGREVSDEQYF
.	TRBV10-3	.	TRBJ2-7	14	TGTGCCATCAGTGATTGGGCGGGTAAGAGCGAGCAGTACTTC	CAISDWAGKSEQYF
few	TRBV25-1	.	TRBJ2-7	16	TGTGCCAGCAGTGAAGAAGGTAGCCCCCGAGTCTACGAGCAGTACTTC	CASSEEGSPRVYEQYF
.	TRBV20-1	.	TRBJ1-5	14	TGCAGTGCTAGGGGACGGGGGGCTGGTCAGCCCCAGCATTTT	CSARGRGAGQPQHF
.	TRBV7-9	TRBD1	TRBJ2-5	16	TGTGCCAGCAGCCGAATTATTACAGGGGCGCGGGAGACCCAGTACTTC	CASSRIITGARETQYF
few	TRBV6-2/TRBV6-3	.	TRBJ1-4	13	TGTGCCAGCAGTTGGGCGGAAAATGAAAAACTGTTTTTT	CASSWAENEKLFF
.	TRBV4-3	.	TRBJ1-1	14	TGCGCCAGCAGCCAAGAGCCTAGGCGCACTGAAGCTTTCTTT	CASSQEPRRTEAFF
many	TRBV29-1	.	TRBJ1-1	12	TGCAGCGTGGGAGGGGGGGACACTGAAGCTTTCTTT	CSVGGGDTEAFF
.	TRBV28	TRBD1	TRBJ2-2	15	TGTGCCAGCAGGGGACAGGGGGCGAACACCGGGGAGCTGTTTTTT	CASRGQGANTGELFF
few	TRBV12-3/TRBV12-4	TRBD1	TRBJ2-1	13	TGTGCCAGCAGTACGGACAGGTTGGGTGAGCAGTTCTTC	CASSTDRLGEQFF
.	TRBV20-1	TRBD2	TRBJ2-1	16	TGCAGTGCTAGCCCATTCCTAGCGGGAGGATTTGGTGAGCAGTTCTTC	CSASPFLAGGFGEQFF
.	TRBV20-1	.	TRBJ1-2	12	TGCAGTCTTTTCGGCGGGTCCCATGGCTACACCTTC	CSLFGGSHGYTF
.	TRBV7-9	TRBD1	TRBJ1-1	15	TGTGCCAGCAGCCCGTCGGGCAGGGGGCCCACTGAAGCTTTCTTT	CASSPSGRGPTEAFF
once	TRBV11-2	.	TRBJ2-3	14	TGTGCCAGCAGCTTAGTGGCGTACCTAGATACGCAGTATTTT	CASSLVAYLDTQYF
few	TRBV3-1	.	TRBJ2-7	15	TGTGCCAGCACCGTCGGGCAGGGCCTCTCCTACGAGCAGTACTTC	CASTVGQGLSYEQYF
.	TRBV20-1	.	TRBJ1-5	14	TGCAGTGCCAGGGAAGCGATTAGCAATCAGCCCCAGCATTTT	CSAREAISNQPQHF